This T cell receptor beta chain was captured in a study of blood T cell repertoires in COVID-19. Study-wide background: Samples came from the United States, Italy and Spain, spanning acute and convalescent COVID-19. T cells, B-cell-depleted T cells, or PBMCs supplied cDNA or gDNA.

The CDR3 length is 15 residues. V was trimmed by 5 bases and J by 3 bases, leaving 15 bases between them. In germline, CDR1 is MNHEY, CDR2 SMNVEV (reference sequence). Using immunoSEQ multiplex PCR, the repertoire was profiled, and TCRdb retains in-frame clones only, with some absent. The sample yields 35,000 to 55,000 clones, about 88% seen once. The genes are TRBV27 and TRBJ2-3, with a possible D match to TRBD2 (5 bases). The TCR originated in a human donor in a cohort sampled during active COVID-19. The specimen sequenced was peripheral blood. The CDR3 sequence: CASSRTPRLTDTQYF. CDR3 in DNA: TGTGCCAGCAGTCGGACCCCCCGACTAACAGATACGCAGTATTTT.